This TCR beta chain was sequenced during a study of shared clonotypes between healthy human individuals. Sequenced by immunoSEQ multiplex PCR; TCRdb stores in-frame clones only, minus some. Among more than 2 million clones listed, about 94% were seen once. Study-wide results and limits: Across a handful of donors, naive CD4 shared around 5.4%, naive CD8 over 3%, memory CD4 roughly 2.2%, memory CD8 about 0.4%.

This clone showed up just a few times. The antigen remains unidentified. As defined, naive CD8 cells were CD45RO-negative and positively selected for CCR7, with terminally differentiated effector memory CD45RA+ cells excluded. This TCR was sampled from a man younger than 35 in good health. Some clones in this sample may be carry-over from other donors' samples. Specimen: naive CD8+ T cells from PBMCs.

CDR3 in DNA: TGTGCCAGCAGCTTCGGAGATGTAACTGAAGCTTTCTTT. Translated, it gives CASSFGDVTEAFF. This chain uses TRBV7-9 with TRBJ1-1; D not resolved. V lost 3 bases and J 5 bases, leaving 10 bases between the germline ends. The CDR3 length is 13 residues. Looked up from germline, CDR1 is SEHNR and CDR2 is FQNEAQ (reference sequence).